The subject of this entry is one TCR beta chain. Its matching antigen is unknown. The data were obtained in a study of Tregs in tolerant kidney transplant recipients. This CDR3 spans 22 amino acids. Germline assignment: CDR1 MGHRA and CDR2 YSYEKL. With V trimmed by 3 bases and J by 3 bases, 24 bases remained unmatched. Some clones are missing from TCRdb's copy, which holds only in-frame ones; the method was immunoSEQ multiplex PCR. The table has 35,000 to 50,000 clones, around 95% seen once. The clonotype was recovered from a human donor in good health. V usage is TRBV4-1 and J usage is TRBJ2-1; 9 nucleotides agree with TRBD2. The material sequenced was Tregs from blood cultured with allogeneic cells. CDR3 amino acids: CASSQRGKVAGVLVSYYNEQFF. DNA for the CDR3: TGCGCCAGCAGCCAGCGGGGCAAGGTAGCGGGAGTTCTCGTGTCCTACTACAATGAGCAGTTCTTC.